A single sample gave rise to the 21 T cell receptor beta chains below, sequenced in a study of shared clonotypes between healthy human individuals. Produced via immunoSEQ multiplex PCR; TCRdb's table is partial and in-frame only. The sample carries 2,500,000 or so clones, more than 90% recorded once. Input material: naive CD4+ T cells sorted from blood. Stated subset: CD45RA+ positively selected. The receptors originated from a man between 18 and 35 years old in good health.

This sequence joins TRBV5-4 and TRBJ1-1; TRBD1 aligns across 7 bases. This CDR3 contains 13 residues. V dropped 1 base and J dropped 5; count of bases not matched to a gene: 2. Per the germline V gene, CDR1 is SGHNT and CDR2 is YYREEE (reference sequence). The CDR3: CASSLQGETEAFF. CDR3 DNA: TGTGCCAGCAGCTTGCAGGGGGAGACTGAAGCTTTCTTT.

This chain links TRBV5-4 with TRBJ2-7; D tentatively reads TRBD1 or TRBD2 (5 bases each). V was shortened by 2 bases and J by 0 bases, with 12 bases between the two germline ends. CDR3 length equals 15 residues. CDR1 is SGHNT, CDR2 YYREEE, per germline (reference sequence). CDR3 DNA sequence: TGTGCCAGCAGCTTCGGGACGGATCACTCCTACGAGCAGTACTTC. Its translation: CASSFGTDHSYEQYF.

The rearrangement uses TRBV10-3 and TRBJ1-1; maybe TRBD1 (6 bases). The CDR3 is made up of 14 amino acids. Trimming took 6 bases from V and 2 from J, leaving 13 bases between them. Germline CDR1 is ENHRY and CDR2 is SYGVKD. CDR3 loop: CAISYGTSNTEAFF. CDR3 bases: TGTGCCATCAGCTACGGGACAAGTAACACTGAAGCTTTCTTT.

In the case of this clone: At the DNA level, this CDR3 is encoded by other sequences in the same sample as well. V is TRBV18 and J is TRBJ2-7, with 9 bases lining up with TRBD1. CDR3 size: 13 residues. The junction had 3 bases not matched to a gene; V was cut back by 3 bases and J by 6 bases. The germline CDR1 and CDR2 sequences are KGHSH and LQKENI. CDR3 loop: CASSPDRGGEQYF. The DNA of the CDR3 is TGTGCCAGCTCACCTGACAGGGGGGGCGAGCAGTACTTC.

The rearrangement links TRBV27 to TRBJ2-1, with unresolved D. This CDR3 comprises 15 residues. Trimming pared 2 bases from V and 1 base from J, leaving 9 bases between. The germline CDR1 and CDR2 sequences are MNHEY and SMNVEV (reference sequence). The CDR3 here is CASSLTRLSYNEQFF. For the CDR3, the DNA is TGTGCCAGCAGTTTAACGAGGTTATCCTACAATGAGCAGTTCTTC.

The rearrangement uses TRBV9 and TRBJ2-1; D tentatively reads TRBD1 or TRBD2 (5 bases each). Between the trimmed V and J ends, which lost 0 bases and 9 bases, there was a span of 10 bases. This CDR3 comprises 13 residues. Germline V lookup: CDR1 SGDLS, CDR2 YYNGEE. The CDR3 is CASSVEGTGEQFF. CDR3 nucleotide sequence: TGTGCCAGCAGCGTAGAGGGGACGGGTGAGCAGTTCTTC.

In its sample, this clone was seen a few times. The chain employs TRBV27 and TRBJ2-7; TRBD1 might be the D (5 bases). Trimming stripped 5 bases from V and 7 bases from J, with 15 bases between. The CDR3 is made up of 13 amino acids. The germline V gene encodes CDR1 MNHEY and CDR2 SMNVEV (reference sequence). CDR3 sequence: CASSPRQLREQYF. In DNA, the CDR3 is TGTGCCAGCAGTCCCCGACAGCTTCGGGAGCAGTACTTC.

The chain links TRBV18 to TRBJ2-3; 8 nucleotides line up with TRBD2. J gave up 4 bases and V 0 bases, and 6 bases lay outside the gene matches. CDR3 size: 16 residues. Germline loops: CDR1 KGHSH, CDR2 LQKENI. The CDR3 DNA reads TGTGCCAGCTCACCACCGTGGAGCGGGAGCGCAGATACGCAGTATTTT. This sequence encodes CASSPPWSGSADTQYF.

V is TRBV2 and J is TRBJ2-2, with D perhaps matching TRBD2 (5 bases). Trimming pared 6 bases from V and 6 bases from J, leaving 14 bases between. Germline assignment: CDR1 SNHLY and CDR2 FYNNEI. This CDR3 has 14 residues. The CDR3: CASSPPGVAGELFF. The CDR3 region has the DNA TGTGCCAGCAGCCCCCCCGGGGTGGCCGGGGAGCTGTTTTTT. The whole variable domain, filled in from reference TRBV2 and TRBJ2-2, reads EPEVTQTPSHQVTQMGQEVILRCVPISNHLYFYWYRQILGQKVEFLVSFYNNEISEKSEIFDDQFSVERPDGSNFTLKIRSTKLEDSAMYFCASSPPGVAGELFFGEGSRLTVL.

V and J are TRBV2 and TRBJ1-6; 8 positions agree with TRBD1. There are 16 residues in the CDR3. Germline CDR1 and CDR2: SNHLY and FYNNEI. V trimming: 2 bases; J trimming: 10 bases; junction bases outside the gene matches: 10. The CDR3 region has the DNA TGTGCCAGCAGTGAACAGGGGGCGAAAGTTGGATCACCCCTCCACTTT. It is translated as CASSEQGAKVGSPLHF.

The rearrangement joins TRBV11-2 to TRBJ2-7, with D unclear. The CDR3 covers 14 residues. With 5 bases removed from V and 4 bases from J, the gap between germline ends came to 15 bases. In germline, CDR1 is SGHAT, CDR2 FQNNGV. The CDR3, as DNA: TGTGCCAGCAGCACCCCCGGGCGCTTGTACGAGCAGTACTTC. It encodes CASSTPGRLYEQYF. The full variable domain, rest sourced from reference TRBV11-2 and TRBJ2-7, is EAGVAQSPRYKIIEKRQSVAFWCNPISGHATLYWYQQILGQGPKLLIQFQNNGVVDDSQLPKDRFSAERLKGVDSTLKIQPAKLEDSAVYLCASSTPGRLYEQYFGPGTRLTVT.

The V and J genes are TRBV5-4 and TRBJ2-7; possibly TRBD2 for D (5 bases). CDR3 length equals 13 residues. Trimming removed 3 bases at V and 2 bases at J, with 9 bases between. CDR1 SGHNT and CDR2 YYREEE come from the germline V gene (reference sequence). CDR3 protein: CASSSTTAYEQYF. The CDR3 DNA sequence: TGTGCCAGCAGCTCGACTACGGCCTACGAGCAGTACTTC.

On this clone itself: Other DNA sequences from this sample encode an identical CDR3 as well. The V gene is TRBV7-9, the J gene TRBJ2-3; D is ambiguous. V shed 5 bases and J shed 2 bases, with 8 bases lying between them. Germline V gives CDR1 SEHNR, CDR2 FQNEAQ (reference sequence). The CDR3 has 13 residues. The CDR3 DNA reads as TGTGCCAGCAGCCCAGGAAACACAGATACGCAGTATTTT. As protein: CASSPGNTDTQYF.

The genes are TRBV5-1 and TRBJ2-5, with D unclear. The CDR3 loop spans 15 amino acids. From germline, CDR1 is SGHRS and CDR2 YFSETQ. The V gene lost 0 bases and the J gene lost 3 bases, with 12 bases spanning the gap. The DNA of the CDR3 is TGCGCCAGCAGCTTGGAGGGTAGCCGAGAAGAGACCCAGTACTTC. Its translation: CASSLEGSREETQYF.

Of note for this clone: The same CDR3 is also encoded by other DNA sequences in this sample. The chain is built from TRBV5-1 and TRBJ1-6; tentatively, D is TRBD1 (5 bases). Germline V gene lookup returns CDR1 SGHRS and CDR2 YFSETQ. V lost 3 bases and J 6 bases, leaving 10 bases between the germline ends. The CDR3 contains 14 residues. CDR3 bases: TGCGCCAGCAGCTCAGGGACCCCTAATTCACCCCTCCACTTT. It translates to CASSSGTPNSPLHF.

The CDR3 loop reads CASSPEQKYGYTF. DNA for the CDR3: TGTGCCAGCTCACCGGAACAGAAGTATGGCTACACCTTC. The rearrangement links TRBV18 to TRBJ1-2; no firm D call. V was trimmed by 3 bases and J by 5 bases, leaving 10 bases between them. The germline V gene encodes CDR1 KGHSH and CDR2 LQKENI. The CDR3 is made up of 13 amino acids.

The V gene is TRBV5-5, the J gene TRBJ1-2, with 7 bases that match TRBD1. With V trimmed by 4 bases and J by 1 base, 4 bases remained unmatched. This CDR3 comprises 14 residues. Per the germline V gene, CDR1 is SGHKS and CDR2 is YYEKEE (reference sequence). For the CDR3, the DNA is TGTGCCAGCAGCCGGGGGGACAGTAACTATGGCTACACCTTC. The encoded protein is CASSRGDSNYGYTF. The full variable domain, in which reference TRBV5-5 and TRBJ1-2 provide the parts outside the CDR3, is DAGVTQSPTHLIKTRGQQVTLRCSPISGHKSVSWYQQVLGQGPQFIFQYYEKEERGRGNFPDRFSARQFPNYSSELNVNALLLGDSALYLCASSRGDSNYGYTFGSGTRLTVV.

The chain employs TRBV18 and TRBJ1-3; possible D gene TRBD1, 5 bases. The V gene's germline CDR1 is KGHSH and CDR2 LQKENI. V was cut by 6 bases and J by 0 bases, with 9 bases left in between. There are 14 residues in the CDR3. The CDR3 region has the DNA TGTGCCAGCTCGGTGACAGACTCTGGAAACACCATATATTTT. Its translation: CASSVTDSGNTIYF.

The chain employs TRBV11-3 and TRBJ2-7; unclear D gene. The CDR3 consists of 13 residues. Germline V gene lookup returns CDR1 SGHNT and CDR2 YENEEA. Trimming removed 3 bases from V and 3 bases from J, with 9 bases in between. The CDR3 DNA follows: TGTGCCAGCAGCTTTGGTGCGGACTACGAGCAGTACTTC. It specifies CASSFGADYEQYF.

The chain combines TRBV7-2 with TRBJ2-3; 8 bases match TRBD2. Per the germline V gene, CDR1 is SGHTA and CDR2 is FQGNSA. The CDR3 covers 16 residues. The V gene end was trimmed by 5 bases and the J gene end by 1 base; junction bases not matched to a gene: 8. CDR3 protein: CASSLTILAGTDTQYF. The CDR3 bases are TGTGCCAGCAGCCTGACGATACTAGCGGGCACAGATACGCAGTATTTT.

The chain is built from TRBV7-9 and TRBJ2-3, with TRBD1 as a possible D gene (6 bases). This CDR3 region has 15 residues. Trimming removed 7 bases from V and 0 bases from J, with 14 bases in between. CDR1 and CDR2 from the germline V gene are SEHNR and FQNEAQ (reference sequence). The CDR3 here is CASTGRGSSTDTQYF. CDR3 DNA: TGTGCCAGCACCGGAAGGGGGTCTAGCACAGATACGCAGTATTTT.